The sequence of this T cell receptor (beta chain) was determined in a study of T-cell memory formation after mild COVID-19. Study-level results: Day 15 to 85 contracting clones showed balanced CD4/CD8; day 15 to 37 expanders favored CD4+. Pre-infection memory harbored some responding clones, suggesting cross-reactive memory joined.

Turning to this clonotype: Its antigen is not known.

Using its own MiXCR run on the 5' RACE reads, TCRdb lists one record per CDR3 protein. The repertoire includes some 440,000 distinct CDR3 sequences, around 27% of them detected once, and roughly an eighth sits in the top ten. The source of this sequence is an adult woman who had mild COVID-19 (a few samples of this study predate the infection). Cell type and time point are not known. The sequenced sample consisted of PBMCs or a T cell subset sorted from them (not recorded which).

This chain's CDR3 is CASSLDPGTKETQYF. The DNA of the CDR3 is TGTGCCAGCAGCTTAGACCCTGGGACCAAAGAGACCCAGTACTTC. The chain is built from TRBV7-9 and TRBJ2-5, with D perhaps being TRBD1 or TRBD2 (5 bases each). The ends were cut back, 1 base at V and 3 bases at J, with 12 bases in the middle. In germline, CDR1 is SEHNR, CDR2 FQNEAQ (reference sequence). This CDR3 has 15 residues.